A single sample is the source of the 14 T cell receptor beta chains below, sequenced in a study of T cells in tumors and immune-related adverse events. Sequencing used immunoSEQ multiplex PCR; TCRdb keeps in-frame clones, though not all of them. The sample lists fewer than 25,000 clones; over 80% were seen once. This specimen was lymph node tissue, taken from a patient treated with anti-PD-1 therapy. The receptors here all came from a female donor with metastatic renal cell carcinoma.

The rearrangement uses TRBV18 and TRBJ2-3; TRBD2 aligns across 8 bases. Germline CDR1 and CDR2: KGHSH and LQKENI. This CDR3 spans 18 amino acids. Trimming took 6 bases from V and 0 from J; bases not matched to a gene: 14. DNA of the CDR3: TGTGCCAGCTCCCTAGGAGCGGGGGCCCCTCTGAGCACAGATACGCAGTATTTT. It codes for CASSLGAGAPLSTDTQYF. Full variable domain (missing parts from reference TRBV18 and TRBJ2-3): NAGVMQNPRHLVRRRGQEARLRCSPMKGHSHVYWYRQLPEEGLKFMVYLQKENIIDESGMPKERFSAEFPKEGPSILRIQQVVRGDSAAYFCASSLGAGAPLSTDTQYFGPGTRLTVL.

This chain links TRBV28 with TRBJ1-5; 7 nucleotides line up with TRBD1. This CDR3 is built from 14 residues. With 8 bases clipped from V and 7 bases from J, the junction kept 11 bases outside the gene matches. Germline V gene lookup returns CDR1 MDHEN and CDR2 SYDVKM. The DNA of the CDR3 is TGTGCCAGCGTGTCGGGCACAGGGGAACAGCCCCAGCATTTT. Its translation is CASVSGTGEQPQHF.

This clone occurred once. The V call is TRBV19, the J call TRBJ1-1; no firm D call. Deletions cut 5 bases from V and 1 base from J, with 8 bases between. Germline V gives CDR1 LNHDA, CDR2 SQIVND (reference sequence). The CDR3 has 13 amino acids. The CDR3 sequence: CASSSRQNTEAFF. DNA of the CDR3: TGTGCCAGTAGTTCCAGACAGAACACTGAAGCTTTCTTT.

This clone was observed a few times. The rearrangement links TRBV15 to TRBJ2-1; D unclear. This CDR3 has 14 residues. The V gene's germline CDR1 is LNHNV and CDR2 YYDKDF (reference sequence). V lost 0 bases to trimming and J lost 4 bases, with 7 bases between them. The CDR3: CATSRDQVYNEQFF. The CDR3, as DNA: TGTGCCACCAGCAGAGATCAGGTTTACAATGAGCAGTTCTTC. The variable domain in full, with the rest retrieved from reference TRBV15 and TRBJ2-1, is DAMVIQNPRYQVTQFGKPVTLSCSQTLNHNVMYWYQQKSSQAPKLLFHYYDKDFNNEADTPDNFQSRRPNTSFCFLDIRSPGLGDTAMYLCATSRDQVYNEQFFGPGTRLTVL.

The chain employs TRBV12-5 and TRBJ1-2; possibly TRBD1 for D (5 bases). V shed 1 base and J shed 7 bases, with 10 bases lying between them. Germline lookup yields CDR1 LGHNT and CDR2 FRNRAP. The CDR3 has 13 amino acids. The CDR3 spells CASGLGGIGGYTF. The CDR3 DNA is TGTGCTAGTGGTTTGGGGGGCATTGGTGGCTACACCTTC.

This clone was seen once. The chain links TRBV5-1 to TRBJ2-3; D is unclear. CDR3 size: 12 residues. Between the trimmed V and J ends, which lost 0 bases and 5 bases, there was a span of 4 bases. The V gene's germline CDR1 is SGHRS and CDR2 YFSETQ. CDR3 residues: CASSLDGDTQYF. The DNA for the CDR3 is TGCGCCAGCAGCTTGGATGGAGATACGCAGTATTTT.

The gene calls are TRBV6-5 and TRBJ1-5; 9 positions match TRBD1. J was trimmed by 4 bases and V by 6 bases; bases with no gene match: 7. From germline, CDR1 is MNHEY and CDR2 SVGAGI. The CDR3 covers 15 residues. DNA of the CDR3: TGTGCCAGCAGCCGGAGCGGGACAGGGAATCAGCCCCAGCATTTT. The encoded protein is CASSRSGTGNQPQHF.

The rearrangement joins TRBV5-8 to TRBJ1-2; 12 nucleotides agree with TRBD1. The CDR3 loop spans 17 amino acids. V was clipped by 6 bases and J by 3 bases; unmatched bases: 12. The germline V gene has CDR1 SGHTS and CDR2 YDEGEE. The CDR3 sequence: CASNTRDRGRSDYGYTF. The DNA for the CDR3 is TGTGCCAGCAACACGCGGGACAGGGGGCGGTCGGACTATGGCTACACCTTC.

The chain recombines TRBV11-1 with TRBJ2-6; 9 bases match TRBD1. Germline V lookup: CDR1 SGHAT, CDR2 FQDESV (reference sequence). The length of the CDR3 is 17 residues. The J segment lost 4 bases and the V segment lost 5 bases, leaving 9 bases of the junction unmatched. CDR3: CASSPTGGPWGANVLTF. The CDR3, as DNA: TGTGCCAGCAGCCCCACAGGGGGCCCCTGGGGGGCCAACGTCCTGACTTTC.

V gene TRBV7-9 combines with J gene TRBJ1-1, with TRBD1 identical over 9 bases. Germline V gene sequence: CDR1 SEHNR, CDR2 FQNEAQ (reference sequence). CDR3 length equals 19 residues. V lost 5 bases, J lost 4 bases, and 20 bases stayed unmatched. The CDR3 DNA reads as TGTGCCAGCAGCCCCATATTGGGGAAACAGGGGGCGCGTGGCACTGAAGCTTTCTTT. Its protein product is CASSPILGKQGARGTEAFF.

The V gene is TRBV5-8, the J gene TRBJ1-2, with TRBD1 matching over 8 bases. CDR1 and CDR2 from the germline V gene are SGHTS and YDEGEE. This CDR3 comprises 14 residues. With V trimmed by 3 bases and J by 8 bases, 9 bases remained unmatched. DNA for the CDR3: TGTGCCAGCAGCTCCAGGGGGCCTACGATGGGCTACACCTTC. Its protein product is CASSSRGPTMGYTF.

V and J are TRBV6-5 and TRBJ2-5, with TRBD2 as a possible D gene (5 bases). Trimming shortened V by 6 bases and J by 5 bases, and 13 bases separated the two germline ends. From germline, CDR1 is MNHEY and CDR2 SVGAGI. This CDR3 has 13 amino acids. Here the CDR3 DNA reads TGTGCCAGCAGGTTCTCCGGGGAGGAGACCCAGTACTTC. Translating it yields CASRFSGEETQYF.

V gene TRBV6-1 combines with J gene TRBJ1-2; D is uncertain. The length of the CDR3 is 18 residues. Looked up from germline, CDR1 is MNHNS and CDR2 is SASEGT. Trimming left V 0 bases short and J 0 bases short, with 17 bases between. For the CDR3, the DNA is TGTGCCAGCAGTGAAGCGGATCTTTATAAGTTAGCTAACTATGGCTACACCTTC. Its translation is CASSEADLYKLANYGYTF.

This clone was observed once. V gene TRBV7-9 combines with J gene TRBJ2-7; D uncertain. The CDR3 sequence is 12 residues long. Trimming pared 5 bases from V and 4 bases from J, leaving 9 bases between. Germline-derived CDR1 and CDR2 are SEHNR and FQNEAQ (reference sequence). CDR3 loop: CASSVGPYEQYF. For the CDR3, the DNA is TGTGCCAGCAGCGTTGGCCCTTACGAGCAGTACTTC.